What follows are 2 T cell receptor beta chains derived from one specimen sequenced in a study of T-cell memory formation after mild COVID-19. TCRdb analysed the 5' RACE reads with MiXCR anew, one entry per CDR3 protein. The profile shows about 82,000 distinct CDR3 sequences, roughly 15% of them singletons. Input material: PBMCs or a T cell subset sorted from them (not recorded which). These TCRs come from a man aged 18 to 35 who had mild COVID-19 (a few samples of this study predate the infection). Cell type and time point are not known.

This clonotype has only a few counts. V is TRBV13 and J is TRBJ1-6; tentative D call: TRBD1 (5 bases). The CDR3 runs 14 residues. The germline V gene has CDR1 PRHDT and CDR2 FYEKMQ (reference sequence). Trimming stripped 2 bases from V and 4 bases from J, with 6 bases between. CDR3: CASSLQGYNSPLHF. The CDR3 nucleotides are TGTGCCAGCAGCTTACAGGGATATAATTCACCCCTCCACTTT.

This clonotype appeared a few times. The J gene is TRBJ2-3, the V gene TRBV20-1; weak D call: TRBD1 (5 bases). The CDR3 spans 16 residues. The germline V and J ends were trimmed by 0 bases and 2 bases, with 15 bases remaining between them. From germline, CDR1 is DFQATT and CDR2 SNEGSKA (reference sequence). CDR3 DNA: TGCAGTGCTAGAGATAGAAGCAGGGCAACCACAGATACGCAGTATTTT. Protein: CSARDRSRATTDTQYF.